This T cell receptor (beta chain) derives from a study of T cell responses to AZD1222 COVID-19 vaccine. Study-level background: Timing groups of about 4 and about 12 weeks for second doses were pooled.

In the case of this clone: Its specificity is not known.

Study conclusions and caveats: Only five or six individuals given AZD1222 were seropositive at baseline. Donors, mostly white British, included more females; clonal diversity was possibly underestimated. Unmutated variant regions are reportedly the target of nearly half of TCRs that are spike-specific.

Some clones are missing from TCRdb's copy, which holds only in-frame ones; the method was immunoSEQ multiplex PCR. Altogether about 60,000 clones are present, 65% to 90% being singletons, with the ten largest covering around 19%. Germline V lookup: CDR1 ENHRY, CDR2 SYGVKD. The CDR3 spans 16 residues. Trimming took 6 bases from V and 1 from J; bases not matched to a gene: 5. V and J are TRBV10-3 and TRBJ1-6; 8 bases fit TRBD1. Sequences were derived from peripheral blood, sampled on day 0 of AZD1222 vaccination. This receptor was identified in an adult in good health. The CDR3 loop is CAIRDTGGSYNSPLHF. CDR3 coding DNA: TGTGCCATCAGAGACACAGGGGGGTCCTATAATTCACCCCTCCACTTT.